Below, one T cell receptor (beta chain) is given with its context. Its cognate antigen is unknown. The PCR made use of 60 Vbeta and 13 Jbeta primers. Sequenced by immunoSEQ multiplex PCR; TCRdb stores in-frame clones only, minus some. This sample contains 150,000 to 200,000 clones. Trimming took 2 bases from V and 3 from J; bases not matched to a gene: 3. The germline CDR1 and CDR2 sequences are LGHNT and FRNRAP. This CDR3 comprises 15 residues. These data belong to a study of cytomegalovirus exposure and HLA in healthy donors. Points from the study as a whole: Donors belonging to an Asian-associated ancestry cluster reportedly showed fewer N-insertions in productive TCRs than the roughly 670-donor mean, according to what a later analysis found.

The sample was PBMCs. The chain is built from TRBV12-5 and TRBJ2-3; 9 bases agree with TRBD1. The TCR sequence derives from a woman aged 55-75 years in good health and CMV-seronegative. DNA for the CDR3: TGTGCTAGTGGTTTGAAGGGACAGGGTACAGATACGCAGTATTTT. It specifies CASGLKGQGTDTQYF.